This T cell receptor beta chain is from a study of blood T cell repertoires in COVID-19. Study-wide background: Specimens from acute and convalescent COVID-19 originated in the United States, Italy and Spain.

Methods used by the authors: For nucleated cells, counts were estimated from reference gene primer amplification. The data were produced by immunoSEQ multiplex PCR, yet TCRdb's version contains in-frame clones alone and is incomplete. V and J calls and clone size are those listed in that table; D and trimming were worked out from the DNA. The profile shows about 270,000 clones, around 89% of them singletons. V gave up 5 bases and J gave up 4 bases, with 13 bases separating them. The germline CDR1 and CDR2 sequences are MNHEY and SMNVEV (reference sequence). This CDR3 spans 14 amino acids. This chain links TRBV27 with TRBJ2-3; no clear D gene. The TCR originated in a woman in her twenties or thirties with acute COVID-19. Material: PBMCs or T cells enriched from blood (not recorded which). In DNA, the CDR3 is TGTGCCAGCAGTAAAAACACCATCTCAGATACGCAGTATTTT. It is translated as CASSKNTISDTQYF.